This TCR beta chain was observed in a study of molecular identifiers for immune sequencing clone quantification. There are 15 residues in the CDR3. Per germline, CDR1 SGHTA and CDR2 FQGNSA. This clonotype showed up just once. A junction boundary mismatches the germline segment, possibly from a read error. In the sort, naive CD8 T cells were defined as CD8+CD4-CCR7+CD45RA+. MiXCR was run by TCRdb on the PCR reads, yielding one entry per CDR3 protein. The profile shows hundreds of thousands of distinct CDR3 sequences, around 25% of them singletons. The V gene is TRBV7-2, the J gene TRBJ2-3; D not certain. The receptor's source is a human donor in good health. Some libraries in this study had Jurkat cell RNA spiked in. The sample taken for sequencing was naive CD8+ T cells from blood, with Jurkat cell RNA spiked in. Stated subset: FACS-sorted CD8+CD4-CCR7+CD45RA+ naive T cells. The CDR3 sequence: CARSPRTWSTDTQYF. CDR3 DNA sequence: TGTGCCCGCAGCCCCAGGACGTGGAGCACAGATACGCAGTATTTT.